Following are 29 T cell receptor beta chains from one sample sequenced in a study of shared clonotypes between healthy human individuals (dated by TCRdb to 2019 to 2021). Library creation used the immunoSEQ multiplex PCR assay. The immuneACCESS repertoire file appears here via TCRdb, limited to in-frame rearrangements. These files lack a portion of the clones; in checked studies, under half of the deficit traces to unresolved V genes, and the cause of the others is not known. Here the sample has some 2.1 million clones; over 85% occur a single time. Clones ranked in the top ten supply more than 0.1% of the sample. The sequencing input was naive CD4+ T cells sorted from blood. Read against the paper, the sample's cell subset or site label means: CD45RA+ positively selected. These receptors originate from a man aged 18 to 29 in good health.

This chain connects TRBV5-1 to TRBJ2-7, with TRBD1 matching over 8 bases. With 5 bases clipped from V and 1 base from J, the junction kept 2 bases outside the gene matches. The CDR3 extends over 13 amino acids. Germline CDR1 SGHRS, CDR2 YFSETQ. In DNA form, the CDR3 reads TGCGCCAGCAGGTGGGACAGGTCCTACGAGCAGTACTTC. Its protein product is CASRWDRSYEQYF.

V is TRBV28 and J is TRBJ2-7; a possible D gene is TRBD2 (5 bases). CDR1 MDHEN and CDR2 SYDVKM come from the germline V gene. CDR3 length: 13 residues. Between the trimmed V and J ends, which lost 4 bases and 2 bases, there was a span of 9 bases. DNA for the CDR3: TGTGCCAGCAGTTCACCTAGCCCCTACGAGCAGTACTTC. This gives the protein CASSSPSPYEQYF.

The DNA for the CDR3 is TGTGCCAGCAGCTTAGAACTAGCGCGGGACAATGAGCAGTTCTTC. It codes for CASSLELARDNEQFF. The chain couples TRBV11-2 to TRBJ2-1; 7 bases agree with TRBD2. The V gene end was trimmed by 0 bases and the J gene end by 5 bases; junction bases not matched to a gene: 4. The germline gives CDR1 SGHAT, CDR2 FQNNGV. The CDR3 extends over 15 amino acids.

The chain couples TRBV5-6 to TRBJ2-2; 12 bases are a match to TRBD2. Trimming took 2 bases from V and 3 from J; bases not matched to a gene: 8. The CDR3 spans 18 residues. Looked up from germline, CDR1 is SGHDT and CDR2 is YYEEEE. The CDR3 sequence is CASSFSATSGGHTGELFF. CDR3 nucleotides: TGTGCCAGCAGCTTCAGTGCGACTAGCGGGGGCCACACCGGGGAGCTGTTTTTT.

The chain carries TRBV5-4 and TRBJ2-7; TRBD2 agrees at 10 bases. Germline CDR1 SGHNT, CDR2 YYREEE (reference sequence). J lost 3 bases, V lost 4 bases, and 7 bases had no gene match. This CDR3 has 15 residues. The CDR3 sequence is CASSRSSGGFYEQYF. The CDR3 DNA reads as TGTGCCAGCAGCCGTTCTAGCGGGGGCTTCTACGAGCAGTACTTC.

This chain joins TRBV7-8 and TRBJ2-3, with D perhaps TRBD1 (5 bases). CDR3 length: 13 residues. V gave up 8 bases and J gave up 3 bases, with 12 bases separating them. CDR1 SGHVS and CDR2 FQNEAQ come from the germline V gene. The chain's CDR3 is CASHPGNTDTQYF. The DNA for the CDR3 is TGTGCCAGCCATCCAGGGAATACAGATACGCAGTATTTT.

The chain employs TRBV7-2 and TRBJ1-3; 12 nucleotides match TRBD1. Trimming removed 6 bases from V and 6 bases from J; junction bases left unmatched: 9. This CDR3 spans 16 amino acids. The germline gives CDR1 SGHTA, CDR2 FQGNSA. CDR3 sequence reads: CASRSRDRGRVNTIYF. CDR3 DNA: TGTGCCAGCAGATCTCGGGACAGGGGGCGCGTAAACACCATATATTTT.

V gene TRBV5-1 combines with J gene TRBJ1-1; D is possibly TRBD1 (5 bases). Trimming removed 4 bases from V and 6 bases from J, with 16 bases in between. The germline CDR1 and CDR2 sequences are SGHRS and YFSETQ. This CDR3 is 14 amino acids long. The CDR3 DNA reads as TGCGCCAGCAGCGCCGGCGGTGAGGGACCTGAAGCTTTCTTT. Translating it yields CASSAGGEGPEAFF.

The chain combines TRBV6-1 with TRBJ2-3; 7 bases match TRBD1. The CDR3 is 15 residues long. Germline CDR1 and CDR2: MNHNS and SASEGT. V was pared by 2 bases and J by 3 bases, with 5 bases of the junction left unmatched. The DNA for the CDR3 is TGTGCCAGCAGTGAAACAGGGGTTCCGACAGATACGCAGTATTTT. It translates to CASSETGVPTDTQYF.

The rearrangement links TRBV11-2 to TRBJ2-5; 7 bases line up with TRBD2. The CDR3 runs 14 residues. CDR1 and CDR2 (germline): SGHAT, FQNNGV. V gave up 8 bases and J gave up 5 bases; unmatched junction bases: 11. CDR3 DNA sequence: TGTGCCAGCCGAGACGGGGGGAGGGCGGAGACCCAGTACTTC. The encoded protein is CASRDGGRAETQYF.

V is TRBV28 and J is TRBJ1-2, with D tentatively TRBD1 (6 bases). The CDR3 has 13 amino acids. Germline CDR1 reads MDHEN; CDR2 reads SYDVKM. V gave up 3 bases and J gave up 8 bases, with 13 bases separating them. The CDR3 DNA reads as TGTGCCAGCAGTTTGGTAGGGGGTGACGGCTACACCTTC. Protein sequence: CASSLVGGDGYTF.

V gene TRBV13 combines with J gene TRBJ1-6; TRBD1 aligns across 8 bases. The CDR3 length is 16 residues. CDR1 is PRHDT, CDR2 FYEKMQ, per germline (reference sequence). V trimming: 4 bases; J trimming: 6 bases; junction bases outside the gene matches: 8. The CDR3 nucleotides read TGTGCCAGCAGCTCCGGACAGGGATTCCCTAATTCACCCCTCCACTTT. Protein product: CASSSGQGFPNSPLHF.

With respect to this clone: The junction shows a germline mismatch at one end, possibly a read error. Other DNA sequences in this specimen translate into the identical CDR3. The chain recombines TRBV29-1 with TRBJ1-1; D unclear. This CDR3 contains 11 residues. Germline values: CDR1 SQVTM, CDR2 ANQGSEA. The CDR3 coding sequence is TGCAGCGTTGGCCAGAACACTGAAGCTTTTTTT. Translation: CSVGQNTEAFF. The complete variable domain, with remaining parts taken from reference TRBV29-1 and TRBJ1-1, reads SAVISQKPSRDICQRGTSLTIQCQVDSQVTMMFWYRQQPGQSLTLIATANQGSEATYESGFVIDKFPISRPNLTFSTLTVSNMSPEDSSIYLCSVGQNTEAFFGQGTRLTVV.

CDR3 protein: CASSPQPQIYEQYF. CDR3 coding DNA: TGTGCCAGCTCACCCCAACCCCAAATCTACGAGCAGTACTTC. The chain employs TRBV18 and TRBJ2-7; D remains unclear. The CDR3 totals 14 residues. V dropped 3 bases and J dropped 3 bases, with 12 bases sitting between them. The germline V gene encodes CDR1 KGHSH and CDR2 LQKENI. Variable domain in full (rest from reference TRBV18 and TRBJ2-7): NAGVMQNPRHLVRRRGQEARLRCSPMKGHSHVYWYRQLPEEGLKFMVYLQKENIIDESGMPKERFSAEFPKEGPSILRIQQVVRGDSAAYFCASSPQPQIYEQYFGPGTRLTVT.

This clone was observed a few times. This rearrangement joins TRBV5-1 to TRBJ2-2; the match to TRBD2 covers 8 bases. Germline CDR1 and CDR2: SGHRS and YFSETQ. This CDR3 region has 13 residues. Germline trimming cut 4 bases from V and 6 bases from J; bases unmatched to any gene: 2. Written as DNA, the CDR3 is TGCGCCAGCAGCCGGACTAGCCCCGGGGAGCTGTTTTTT. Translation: CASSRTSPGELFF.

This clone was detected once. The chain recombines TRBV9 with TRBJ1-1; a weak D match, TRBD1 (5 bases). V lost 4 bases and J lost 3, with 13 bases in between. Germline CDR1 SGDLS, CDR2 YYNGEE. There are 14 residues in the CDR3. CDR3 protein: CASSYRDSHTEAFF. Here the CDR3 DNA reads TGTGCCAGCAGCTACCGAGACAGTCACACTGAAGCTTTCTTT.

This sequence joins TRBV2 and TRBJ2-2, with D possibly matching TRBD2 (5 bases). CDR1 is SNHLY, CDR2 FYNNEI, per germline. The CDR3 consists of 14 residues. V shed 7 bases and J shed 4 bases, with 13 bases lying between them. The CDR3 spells CASNSLGGTGELFF. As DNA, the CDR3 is TGTGCCAGCAATTCCTTAGGAGGCACCGGGGAGCTGTTTTTT.

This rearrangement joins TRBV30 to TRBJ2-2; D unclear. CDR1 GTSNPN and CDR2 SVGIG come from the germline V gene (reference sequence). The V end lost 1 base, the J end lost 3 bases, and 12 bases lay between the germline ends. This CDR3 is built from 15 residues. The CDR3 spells CAWSGGRTDTGELFF. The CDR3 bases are TGTGCCTGGAGTGGTGGCAGGACCGACACCGGGGAGCTGTTTTTT.

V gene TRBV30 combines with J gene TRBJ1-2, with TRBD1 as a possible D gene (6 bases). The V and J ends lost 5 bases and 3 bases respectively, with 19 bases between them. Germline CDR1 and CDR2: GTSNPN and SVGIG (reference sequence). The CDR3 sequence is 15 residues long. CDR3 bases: TGTGCCTGGCAGAGAAGAGGAAAGGGGGACTATGGCTACACCTTC. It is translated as CAWQRRGKGDYGYTF.

In nucleotides, the CDR3 is TGTGCCAGCAGTGTCCAGGGATCGACTGAGCAGTTCTTC. This translates into CASSVQGSTEQFF. The chain carries TRBV6-4 and TRBJ2-1; possible D gene TRBD1, 5 bases. The CDR3 covers 13 residues. CDR1 and CDR2 (germline): MRHNA, SNTAGT. V was cut by 4 bases and J by 9 bases, with 13 bases left in between.

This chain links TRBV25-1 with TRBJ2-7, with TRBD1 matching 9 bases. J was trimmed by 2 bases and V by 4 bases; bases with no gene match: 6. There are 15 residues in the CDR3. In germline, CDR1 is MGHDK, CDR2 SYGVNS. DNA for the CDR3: TGTGCCAGCAGTGGTGGGACAGGGAAGCCCTACGAGCAGTACTTC. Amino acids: CASSGGTGKPYEQYF.

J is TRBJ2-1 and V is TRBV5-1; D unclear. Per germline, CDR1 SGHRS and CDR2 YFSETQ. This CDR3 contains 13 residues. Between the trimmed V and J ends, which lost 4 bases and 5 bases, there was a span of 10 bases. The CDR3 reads CASSRNSHNEQFF. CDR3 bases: TGCGCCAGCAGCCGGAACTCGCACAATGAGCAGTTCTTC.

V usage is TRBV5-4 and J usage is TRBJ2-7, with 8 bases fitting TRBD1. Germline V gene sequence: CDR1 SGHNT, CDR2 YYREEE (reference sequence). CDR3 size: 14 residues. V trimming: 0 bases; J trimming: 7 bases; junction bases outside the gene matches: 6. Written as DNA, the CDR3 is TGTGCCAGCAGCTTGGCTGGACAGGGTCGTGAGCAGTACTTC. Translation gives CASSLAGQGREQYF.

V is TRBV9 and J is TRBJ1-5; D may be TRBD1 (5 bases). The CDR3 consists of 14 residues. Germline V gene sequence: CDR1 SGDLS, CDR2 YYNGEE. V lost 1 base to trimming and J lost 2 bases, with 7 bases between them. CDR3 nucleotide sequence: TGTGCCAGCAGCGTATCGGGGGGCAATCAGCCCCAGCATTTT. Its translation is CASSVSGGNQPQHF.

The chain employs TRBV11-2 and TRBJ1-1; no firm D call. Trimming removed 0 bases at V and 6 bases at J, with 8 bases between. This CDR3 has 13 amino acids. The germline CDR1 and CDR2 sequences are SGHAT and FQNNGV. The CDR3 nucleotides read TGTGCCAGCAGCTTAGACAGGAGTCCTGAAGCTTTCTTT. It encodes CASSLDRSPEAFF.

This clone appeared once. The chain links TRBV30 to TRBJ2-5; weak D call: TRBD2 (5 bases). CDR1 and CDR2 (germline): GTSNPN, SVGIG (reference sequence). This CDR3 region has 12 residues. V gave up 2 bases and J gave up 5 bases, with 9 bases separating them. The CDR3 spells CAWSSSWETQYF. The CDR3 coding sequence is TGTGCCTGGAGTTCTAGCTGGGAGACCCAGTACTTC.

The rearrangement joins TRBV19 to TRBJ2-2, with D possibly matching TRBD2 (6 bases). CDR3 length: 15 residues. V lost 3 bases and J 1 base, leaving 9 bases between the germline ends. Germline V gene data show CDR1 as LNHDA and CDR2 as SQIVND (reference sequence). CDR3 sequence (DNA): TGTGCCAGTAGTATCTCTAGCGTGAACACCGGGGAGCTGTTTTTT. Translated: CASSISSVNTGELFF.

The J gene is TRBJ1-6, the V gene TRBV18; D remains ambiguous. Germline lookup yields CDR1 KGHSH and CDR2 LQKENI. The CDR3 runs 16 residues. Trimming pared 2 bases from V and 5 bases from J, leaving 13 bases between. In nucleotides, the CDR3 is TGTGCCAGCTCACCAAACGGCCCGAGGAATAATTCACCCCTCCACTTT. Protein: CASSPNGPRNNSPLHF.

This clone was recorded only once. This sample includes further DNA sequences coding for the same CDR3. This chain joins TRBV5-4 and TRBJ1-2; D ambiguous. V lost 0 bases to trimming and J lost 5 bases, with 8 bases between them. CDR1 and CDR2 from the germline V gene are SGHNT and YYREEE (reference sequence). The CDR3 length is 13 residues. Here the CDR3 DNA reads TGTGCCAGCAGCTTGGGGACGACTTATGGCTACACCTTC. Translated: CASSLGTTYGYTF. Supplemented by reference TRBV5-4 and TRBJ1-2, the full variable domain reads ETGVTQSPTHLIKTRGQQVTLRCSSQSGHNTVSWYQQALGQGPQFIFQYYREEENGRGNFPPRFSGLQFPNYSSELNVNALELDDSALYLCASSLGTTYGYTFGSGTRLTVV.